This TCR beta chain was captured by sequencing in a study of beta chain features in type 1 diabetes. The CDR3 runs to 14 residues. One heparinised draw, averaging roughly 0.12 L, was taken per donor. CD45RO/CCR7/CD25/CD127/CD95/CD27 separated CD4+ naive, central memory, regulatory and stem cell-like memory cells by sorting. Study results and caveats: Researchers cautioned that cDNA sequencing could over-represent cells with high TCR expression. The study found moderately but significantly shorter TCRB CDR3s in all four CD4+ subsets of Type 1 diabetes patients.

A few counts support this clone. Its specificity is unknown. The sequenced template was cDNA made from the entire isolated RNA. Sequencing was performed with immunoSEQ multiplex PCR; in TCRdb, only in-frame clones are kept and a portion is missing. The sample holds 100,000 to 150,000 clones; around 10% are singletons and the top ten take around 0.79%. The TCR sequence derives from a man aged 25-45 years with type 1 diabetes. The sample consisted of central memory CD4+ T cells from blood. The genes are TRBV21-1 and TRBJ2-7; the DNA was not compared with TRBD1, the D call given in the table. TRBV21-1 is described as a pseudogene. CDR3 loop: CASGTLTGFNEQYF. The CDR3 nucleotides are TGTGCCAGCGGGACCTTGACAGGGTTTAACGAGCAGTACTTC.